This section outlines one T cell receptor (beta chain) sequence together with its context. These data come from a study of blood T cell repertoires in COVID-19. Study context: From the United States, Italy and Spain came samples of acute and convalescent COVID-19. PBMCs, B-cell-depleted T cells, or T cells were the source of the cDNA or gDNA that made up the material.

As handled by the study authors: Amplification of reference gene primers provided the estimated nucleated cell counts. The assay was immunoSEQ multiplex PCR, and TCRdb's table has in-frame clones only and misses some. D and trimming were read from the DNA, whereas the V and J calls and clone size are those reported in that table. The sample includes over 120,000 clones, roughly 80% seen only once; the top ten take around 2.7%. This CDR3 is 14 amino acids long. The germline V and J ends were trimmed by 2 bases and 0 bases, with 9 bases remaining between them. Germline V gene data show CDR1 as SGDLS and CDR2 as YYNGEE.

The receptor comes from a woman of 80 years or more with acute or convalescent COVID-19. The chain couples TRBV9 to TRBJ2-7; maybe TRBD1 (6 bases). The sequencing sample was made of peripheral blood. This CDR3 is CASSVRDTSYEQYF. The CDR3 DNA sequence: TGTGCCAGCAGCGTCCGGGACACCTCCTACGAGCAGTACTTC. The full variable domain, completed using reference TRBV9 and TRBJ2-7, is DSGVTQTPKHLITATGQRVTLRCSPRSGDLSVYWYQQSLDQGLQFLIQYYNGEERAKGNILERFSAQQFPDLHSELNLSSLELGDSALYFCASSVRDTSYEQYFGPGTRLTVT.